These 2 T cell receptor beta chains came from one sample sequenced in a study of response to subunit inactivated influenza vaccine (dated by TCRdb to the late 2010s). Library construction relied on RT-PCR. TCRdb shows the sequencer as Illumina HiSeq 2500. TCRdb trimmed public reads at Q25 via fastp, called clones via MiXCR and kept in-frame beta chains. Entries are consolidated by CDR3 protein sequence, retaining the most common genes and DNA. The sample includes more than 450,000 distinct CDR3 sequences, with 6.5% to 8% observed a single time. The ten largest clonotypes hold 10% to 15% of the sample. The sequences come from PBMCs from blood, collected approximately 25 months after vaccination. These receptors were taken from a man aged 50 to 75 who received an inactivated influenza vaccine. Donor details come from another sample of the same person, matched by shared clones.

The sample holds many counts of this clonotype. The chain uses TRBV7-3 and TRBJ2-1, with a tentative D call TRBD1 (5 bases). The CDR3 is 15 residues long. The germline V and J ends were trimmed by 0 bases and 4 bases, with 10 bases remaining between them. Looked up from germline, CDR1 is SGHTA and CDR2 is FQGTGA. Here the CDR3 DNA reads TGTGCCAGCAGCTTAACGGGGCTGGGGTACAATGAGCAGTTCTTC. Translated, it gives CASSLTGLGYNEQFF.

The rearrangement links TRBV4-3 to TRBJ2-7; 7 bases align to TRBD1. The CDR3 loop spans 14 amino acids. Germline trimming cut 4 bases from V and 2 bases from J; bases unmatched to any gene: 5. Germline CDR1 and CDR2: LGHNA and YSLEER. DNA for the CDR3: TGCGCCAGCAGCCCGCACAGGGGAGCCTACGAGCAGTACTTC. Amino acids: CASSPHRGAYEQYF.